This T cell receptor (beta chain) was retrieved from a study of control samples from healthy donors and cancer patients. The CDR3 consists of 14 residues. V was pared by 3 bases and J by 5 bases, with 6 bases of the junction left unmatched. Germline V gives CDR1 SGHNT, CDR2 YYREEE (reference sequence). The repertoire was sequenced with immunoSEQ multiplex PCR; TCRdb's copy has only in-frame clones and lacks some. The sample includes about 63,000 clones, roughly 85% of them seen just once. This TCR came from a middle-aged man in good health. V is TRBV5-4 and J is TRBJ1-1; TRBD1 matches at 8 bases. What was sequenced was blood. CDR3 in amino acids: CASSWTGIRTEAFF. The CDR3 DNA reads as TGTGCCAGCAGCTGGACAGGGATCCGGACTGAAGCTTTCTTT.